This TCR beta chain was observed in a study of neurological immune-mediated disorders. Study-wide findings and caveats: Expansion of TCR clones was greatest in HTLV-1-associated myelopathy and smallest in multiple sclerosis, where it fell below that of healthy controls. None of the CDR3 amino acid sequences of expanded clones were shared across subjects, and this suggested private repertoires in all groups.

This clonotype was detected ten times or more. Its target is unknown. Synthesis of cDNA used 5'RACE (with 10-nucleotide random UMIs). One entry per CDR3 protein, called by TCRdb with MiXCR from the 5' RACE reads. The table has about 16,000 distinct CDR3 sequences, over 12% seen once. Germline loops: CDR1 SGHDN, CDR2 FVKESK. V shed 7 bases and J 7 bases; nucleotides not matched to a gene: 13. The CDR3 sequence is 15 residues long. Sequencing used PBMCs. The source is a man aged 60 to 75 with HTLV-1-associated myelopathy (HAM/TSP). The rearrangement uses TRBV14 and TRBJ2-1, with 7 bases matching TRBD2. In nucleotides, the CDR3 is TGTGCCAGCACAGCCATGTGGGGGGGGTCGAATGAGCAGTTCTTC. Its translation: CASTAMWGGSNEQFF.